This TCR beta chain was retrieved from a study of beta chain features in type 1 diabetes. Study outcomes and limitations: Sequencing of cDNA might inflate the share of cells that strongly express TCR.

The authors reverse transcribed all of the isolated RNA, so sequencing captured expressed TCRB transcripts. Profiling relied on immunoSEQ multiplex PCR, and the TCRdb table lists in-frame clones only, not all of them. The profile shows some 410,000 clones, approximately 13% of them singletons. Of note for this clone: The target antigen is unknown.

The J segment lost 10 bases and the V segment lost 5 bases, leaving 12 bases of the junction unmatched. Germline V CDR1 and CDR2: SGHVS, FQNEAQ. This CDR3 has 14 residues. The J gene is TRBJ1-1, the V gene TRBV7-8; 8 nucleotides agree with TRBD1. This clonotype was sampled from a man younger than 40 in good health. Material: naive CD4+ T cells from blood. The CDR3 region is CASSPTRTGRGAFF. The CDR3 DNA sequence: TGTGCCAGCAGCCCGACTAGGACAGGGCGGGGAGCTTTCTTT.